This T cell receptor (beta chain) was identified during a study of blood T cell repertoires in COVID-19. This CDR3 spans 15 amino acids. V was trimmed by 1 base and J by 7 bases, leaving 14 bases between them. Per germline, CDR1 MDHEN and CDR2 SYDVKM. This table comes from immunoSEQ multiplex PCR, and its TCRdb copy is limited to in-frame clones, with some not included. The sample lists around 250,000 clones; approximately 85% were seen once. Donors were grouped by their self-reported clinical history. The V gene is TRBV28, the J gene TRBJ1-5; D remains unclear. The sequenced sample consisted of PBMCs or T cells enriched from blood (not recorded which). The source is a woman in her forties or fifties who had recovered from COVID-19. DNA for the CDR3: TGTGCCAGCAGTTTATTACGGGGTGATGACCAGCCCCAGCATTTT. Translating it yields CASSLLRGDDQPQHF.